The T cell receptor (beta chain) under discussion was sequenced for a study of CD4 T cells in relation to SARS-CoV-2 and coronaviruses. On the study more broadly: After approximately 10 days of antigen culture, PBMC TCR beta CDR3s were sequenced. Two subjects were Hispanic; patients were 8 males and a handful of females. General study points: Compared with monoreactive clones, crossreactive clones showed significantly weaker SARS-CoV-2 expansion.

With respect to this clone: Antigen: not known.

Method: immunoSEQ multiplex PCR; TCRdb's copy keeps in-frame clones and lacks some. Counted here are 38,000 or so clones, around 77% occurring once; the ten biggest clones make up 20%. Germline loops: CDR1 MGHRA, CDR2 YSYEKL. The CDR3 contains 14 residues. With 6 bases removed from V and 11 bases from J, the gap between germline ends came to 21 bases. The sample was memory CD4+ T cells from PBMCs, cultured in vitro. This receptor was identified in an adult with COVID-19. The chain uses TRBV4-1 and TRBJ2-3, with D perhaps TRBD2 (5 bases). CDR3 in amino acids: CASSPPTNPDLQYF. The CDR3 DNA is TGCGCCAGCAGTCCTCCGACTAATCCGGACCTGCAGTATTTT.